This TCR beta chain was recorded in a study of cytomegalovirus exposure and HLA in healthy donors. CDR1 is SGDLS, CDR2 YYNGEE, per germline. Trimming at V came to 1 base and at J to 7 bases, leaving 8 bases not matched to a gene. The length of the CDR3 is 16 residues. Data came from immunoSEQ multiplex PCR; TCRdb stores just in-frame clones and leaves some out. The repertoire holds around 60,000 clones, with around 90% as singletons. The sequencing sample was made of PBMCs. The gene calls are TRBV9 and TRBJ2-1; 10 bases fit TRBD2. The sequence derives from a man between 18 and 35 years old in good health and CMV-seronegative. The CDR3 sequence is CASSVLAGAGRNEQFF. CDR3 coding DNA: TGTGCCAGCAGCGTACTAGCGGGGGCGGGTCGGAATGAGCAGTTCTTC.